The clone carrying this T cell receptor beta chain has only a few counts. The antigen remains undetermined. This entry is derived from a study of CD8+ T cells in alopecia areata. Turning to the study itself: At a dose of 5 to 10 mg twice daily, oral tofacitinib was given to treated patients. Whole-study results and caveats: Patients displayed less clarity in TCR sharing than mice, a finding possibly related to HLA. Clonality was higher in lesional than normal scalp, especially in alopecia totalis/universalis.

cDNA prepared by RNA extraction and subsequent reverse transcription served as the template for sequencing. Some clones are missing from TCRdb's copy, which holds only in-frame ones; the method was immunoSEQ multiplex PCR. The sample has about 180,000 clones, over 55% seen once; the top ten hold around 1.6%. Alopecia areata patients gave lesional scalp punch biopsies and peripheral blood samples. V shed 3 bases and J shed 7 bases, with 22 bases lying between them. From germline, CDR1 is LNHNV and CDR2 YYDKDF (reference sequence). This CDR3 comprises 17 residues. The sequence derives from a human donor with alopecia areata. The material sequenced was CD4+ T cells sorted from blood, taken at week 0. This sequence joins TRBV15 and TRBJ2-1, with D tentatively TRBD2 (7 bases). Here the CDR3 DNA reads TGTGCCACCAGCAGTGGGCTTGGGCGGGGGCCTCTGAATGAGCAGTTCTTC. Amino acid sequence: CATSSGLGRGPLNEQFF.